This T cell receptor (beta chain) comes out of a study of T cells after yellow fever vaccination. A single record per CDR3 protein comes from TCRdb applying MiXCR to the 5' RACE reads. The data hold 300,000 to 400,000 distinct CDR3 sequences, with 7.5% to 9% observed a single time. This clonotype was seen many times. The input for sequencing was PBMCs, taken on the day of the first yellow fever vaccination. The origin of this receptor is a man between 18 and 35 years old who received the YFV17D yellow fever vaccine.

In DNA, the CDR3 is TGCAGTGCCAGCACGACTAGCGGGGGCGCACGGACCCAGTACTTC. Protein sequence: CSASTTSGGARTQYF. The V and J genes are TRBV20-1 and TRBJ2-5; 12 nucleotides align to TRBD2. V dropped 6 bases and J dropped 7; count of bases not matched to a gene: 12. Per the germline V gene, CDR1 is DFQATT and CDR2 is SNEGSKA (reference sequence). This CDR3 is 15 amino acids long.